The rows below give T cell receptor beta chains drawn from one sample of a study of Graves' ophthalmopathy and Graves' hyperthyroidism. MiXCR was run by TCRdb on the multiplex PCR reads, yielding one entry per CDR3 protein. This sample has about 740,000 distinct CDR3 sequences, with roughly 40% found just once. What was sequenced was peripheral blood. The receptors stem from an adult man with Graves' ophthalmopathy. Each CDR3 is given without its conserved first and last residue. Each record gives: clone size, V gene, J gene, CDR3 protein. Clone size is not always given. Where it is, it says once, few, many or a class for expanded clones.

>NA|TRBV20-1|TRBJ1-4
SARRDATNEKLF
>NA|TRBV6-6|TRBJ1-4
ASNDRGGKLF
>NA|TRBV18|TRBJ2-2
ASSSPGTGYTGELF
>NA|TRBV10-1|TRBJ2-7
ASRSGSSVDRGQRPYEQY
>NA|TRBV12-3/TRBV12-4|TRBJ2-6
ASSDPLGAGANVLT
>NA|TRBV12-3/TRBV12-4|TRBJ1-2
ASSMGQGRGYT
>few|TRBV29-1|TRBJ1-1
SLGQTNTEAF
>few|TRBV2|TRBJ1-1
ASSLYPPLRTEAF
>many|TRBV25-1|TRBJ1-2
ASSEGHYGYT
>NA|TRBV7-9|TRBJ1-6
ASSRNPNNSPLH
>NA|TRBV6-5|TRBJ2-2
ASSSQGGQNTGELF
>once|TRBV7-8|TRBJ2-5
ASSLAGGGSETQY
>NA|TRBV11-2|TRBJ2-5
ASSLGGQADQETQY
>many|TRBV9|TRBJ2-5
ASSAYRTTETQY
>NA|TRBV25-1|TRBJ1-2
ASSQAGGDYGYT
>many|TRBV7-2|TRBJ2-7
ASSLARGFEQY
>NA|TRBV20-1|TRBJ2-3
SAKTGTAVSTDTQY
>NA|TRBV19|TRBJ1-2
ASRPSTGTNDYGYT
>NA|TRBV4-1|TRBJ2-7
ASSFRDRVHGQY
>many|TRBV15|TRBJ1-1
ATSRAGGRETEAF
>NA|TRBV7-9|TRBJ2-5
ASSSPNQETQY
>many|TRBV2|TRBJ1-3
ASGETGNTIY
>NA|TRBV5-1|TRBJ2-7
ASSLYPGIDEQY
>NA|TRBV5-1|TRBJ2-2
ASSLSVRNTGELF
>many|TRBV12-3/TRBV12-4|TRBJ2-7
ASSPHSYEQY
>NA|TRBV7-9|TRBJ1-5
ASRGGGDNQPQH
>NA|TRBV2|TRBJ1-2
ASSFYPSGVGYT
>NA|TRBV20-1|TRBJ2-2
SARVGGGASGELF
>many|TRBV7-9|TRBJ2-7
ASSTHPDAYEQY
>many|TRBV7-9|TRBJ1-6
ASSLDQGWNSPLH
>many|TRBV2|TRBJ1-2
ASSEPGHRDYGYT
>NA|TRBV25-1|NA
ASSSGDTEETQY
>many|TRBV29-1|TRBJ1-3
SVDAGGNTIY
>NA|TRBV7-9|TRBJ1-1
ASSTGQGGAANTEAF
>NA|TRBV7-9|TRBJ1-4
ASSQRAEKLF
>NA|TRBV11-3|TRBJ1-1
ASSLLAVTEAF
>NA|TRBV19|TRBJ1-5
ASSLARGHNQPQH
>NA|TRBV2|TRBJ1-2
ASSQRQGRNYGYT
>NA|TRBV7-9|TRBJ2-5
ASSLIAGVVETQY
>NA|TRBV7-6|TRBJ2-5
ASSSSLLETQY
>many|TRBV2|TRBJ2-5
ASRTGQGWETQY
>NA|TRBV20-1|TRBJ2-7
SAYTGTSTDYEQY
>many|TRBV19|TRBJ1-5
ASGGQINQPQH
>NA|TRBV6-1|TRBJ1-5
ASSGVYSNQPQH